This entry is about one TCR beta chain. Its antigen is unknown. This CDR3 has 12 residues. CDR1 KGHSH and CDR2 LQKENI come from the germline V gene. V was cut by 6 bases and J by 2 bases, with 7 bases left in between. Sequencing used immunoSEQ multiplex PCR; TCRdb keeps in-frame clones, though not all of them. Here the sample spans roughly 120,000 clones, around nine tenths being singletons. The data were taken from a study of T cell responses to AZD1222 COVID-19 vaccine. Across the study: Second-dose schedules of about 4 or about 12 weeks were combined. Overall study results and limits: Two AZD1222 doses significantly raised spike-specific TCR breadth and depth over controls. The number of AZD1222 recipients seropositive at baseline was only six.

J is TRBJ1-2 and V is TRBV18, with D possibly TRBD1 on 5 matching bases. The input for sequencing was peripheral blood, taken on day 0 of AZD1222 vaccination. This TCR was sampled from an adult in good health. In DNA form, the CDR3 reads TGTGCCAGCTCTAGGGACAACTATGGCTACACCTTC. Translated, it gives CASSRDNYGYTF.